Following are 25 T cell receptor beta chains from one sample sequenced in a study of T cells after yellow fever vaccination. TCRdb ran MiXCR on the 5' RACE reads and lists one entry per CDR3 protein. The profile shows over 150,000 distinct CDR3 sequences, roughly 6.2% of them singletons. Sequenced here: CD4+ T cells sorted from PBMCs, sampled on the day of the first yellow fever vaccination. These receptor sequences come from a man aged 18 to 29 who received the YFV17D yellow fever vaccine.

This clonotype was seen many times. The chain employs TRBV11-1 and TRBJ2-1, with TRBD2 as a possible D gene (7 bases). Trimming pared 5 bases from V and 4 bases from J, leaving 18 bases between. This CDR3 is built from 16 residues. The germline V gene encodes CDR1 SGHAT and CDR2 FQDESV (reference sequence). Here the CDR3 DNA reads TGTGCCAGCAGCCCAGGGGCGCTAGCGGATTACAATGAGCAGTTCTTC. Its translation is CASSPGALADYNEQFF.

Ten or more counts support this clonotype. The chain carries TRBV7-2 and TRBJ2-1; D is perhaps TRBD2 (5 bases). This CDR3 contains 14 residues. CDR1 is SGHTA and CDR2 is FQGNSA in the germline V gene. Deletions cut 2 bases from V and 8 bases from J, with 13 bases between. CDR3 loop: CASSLLGLLDEQFF. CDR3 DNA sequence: TGTGCCAGCAGCTTACTAGGACTGCTCGATGAGCAGTTCTTC.

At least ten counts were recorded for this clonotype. In DNA form, the CDR3 reads TGTGCCAGCCGACCCGGGACAGCTTTTGGCTACACCTTC. Translated, it gives CASRPGTAFGYTF. The chain joins TRBV6-2 or TRBV6-3 to TRBJ1-2; 7 bases fit TRBD1. Trimming at V came to 8 bases and at J to 7 bases, leaving 10 bases not matched to a gene. The CDR3 extends over 13 amino acids. Germline CDR1 MNHEY, CDR2 SVGEGT.

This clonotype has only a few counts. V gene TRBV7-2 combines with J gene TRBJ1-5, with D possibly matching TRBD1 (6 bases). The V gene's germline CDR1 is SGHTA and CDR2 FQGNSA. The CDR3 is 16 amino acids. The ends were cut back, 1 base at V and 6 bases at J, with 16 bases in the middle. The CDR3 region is CASSLEYREWAQPQHF. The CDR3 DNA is TGTGCCAGCAGCTTAGAGTACAGGGAGTGGGCTCAGCCCCAGCATTTT.

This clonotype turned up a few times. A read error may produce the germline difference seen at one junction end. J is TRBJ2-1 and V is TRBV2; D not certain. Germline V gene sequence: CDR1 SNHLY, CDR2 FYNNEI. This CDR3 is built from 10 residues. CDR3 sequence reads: CASSLQDRAF. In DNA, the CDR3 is TGTGCCAGCAGCCTCCAGGACCGGGCCTTC.

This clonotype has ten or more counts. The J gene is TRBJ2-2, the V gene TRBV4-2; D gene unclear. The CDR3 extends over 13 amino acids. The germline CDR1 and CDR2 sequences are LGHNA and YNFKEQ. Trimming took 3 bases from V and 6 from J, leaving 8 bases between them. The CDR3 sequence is CASSQVSAGELFF. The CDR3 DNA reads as TGTGCCAGCAGCCAGGTTTCGGCCGGGGAGCTGTTTTTT.

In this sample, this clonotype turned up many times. CDR3 DNA sequence: TGTGCCAGCAGCCCTTCGAGTTTGACTGAAGCTTTCTTT. This translates into CASSPSSLTEAFF. The chain employs TRBV3-1 and TRBJ1-1, with D hard to call. CDR1 is LGHDT, CDR2 YNNKEL, per germline (reference sequence). V shed 4 bases and J shed 5 bases, with 11 bases lying between them. CDR3 length: 13 amino acids.

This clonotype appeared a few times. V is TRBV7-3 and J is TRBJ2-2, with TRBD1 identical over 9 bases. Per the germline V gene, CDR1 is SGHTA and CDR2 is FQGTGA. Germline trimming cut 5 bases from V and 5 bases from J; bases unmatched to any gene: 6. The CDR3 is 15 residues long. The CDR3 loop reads CASSLQGAGTGELFF. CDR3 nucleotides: TGTGCCAGCAGCCTACAGGGGGCTGGTACCGGGGAGCTGTTTTTT.

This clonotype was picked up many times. As DNA, the CDR3 is TGTGCCAGCAGCCAAGTCGGGTTAGGCGAGACCCAGTACTTC. Amino acids: CASSQVGLGETQYF. This chain joins TRBV16 and TRBJ2-5; the D is unclear. V lost 2 bases and J 5 bases, leaving 12 bases between the germline ends. The CDR3 runs to 14 residues. Germline lookup yields CDR1 KGHSY and CDR2 FQNENV.

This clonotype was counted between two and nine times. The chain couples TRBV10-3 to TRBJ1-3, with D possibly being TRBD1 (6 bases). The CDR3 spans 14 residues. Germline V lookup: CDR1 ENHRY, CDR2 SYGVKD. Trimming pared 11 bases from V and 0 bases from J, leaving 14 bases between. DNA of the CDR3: TGTGCCGCGACAGGTCACCCCTCTGGAAACACCATATATTTT. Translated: CAATGHPSGNTIYF.

Here the CDR3 reads CATSRAGNTGELFF. The CDR3 bases are TGTGCCACCAGTCGAGCTGGTAACACCGGGGAGCTGTTTTTT. This rearrangement joins TRBV24-1 to TRBJ2-2; D unresolved. V was trimmed by 6 bases and J by 2 bases, leaving 9 bases between them. CDR1 and CDR2 from the germline V gene are KGHDR and SFDVKD. The CDR3 is made up of 14 amino acids.

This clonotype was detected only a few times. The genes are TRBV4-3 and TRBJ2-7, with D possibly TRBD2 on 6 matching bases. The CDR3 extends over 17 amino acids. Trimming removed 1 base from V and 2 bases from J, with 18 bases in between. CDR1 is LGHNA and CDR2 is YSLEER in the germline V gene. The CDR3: CASSQGVVRGAAYEQYF. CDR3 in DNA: TGCGCCAGCAGCCAAGGGGTCGTACGCGGGGCCGCCTACGAGCAGTACTTC.

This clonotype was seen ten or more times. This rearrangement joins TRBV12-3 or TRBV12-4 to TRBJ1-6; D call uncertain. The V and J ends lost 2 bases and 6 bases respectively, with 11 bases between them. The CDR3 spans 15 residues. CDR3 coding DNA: TGTGCCAGCAGTTTAAGTGTTGAATCTAATTCACCCCTCCACTTT. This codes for CASSLSVESNSPLHF.

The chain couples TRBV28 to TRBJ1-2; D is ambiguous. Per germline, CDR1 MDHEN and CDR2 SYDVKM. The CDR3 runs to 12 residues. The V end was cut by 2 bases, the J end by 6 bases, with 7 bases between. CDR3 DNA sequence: TGTGCCAGCAGTTTAAGATGGGATGGCTACACCTTC. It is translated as CASSLRWDGYTF.

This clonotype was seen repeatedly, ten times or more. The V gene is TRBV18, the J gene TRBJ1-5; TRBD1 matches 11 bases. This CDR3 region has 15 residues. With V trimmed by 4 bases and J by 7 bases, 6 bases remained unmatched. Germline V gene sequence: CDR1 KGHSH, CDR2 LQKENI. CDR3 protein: CASSLDRGHQQPQHF. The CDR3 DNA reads TGTGCCAGCTCACTGGACAGGGGGCATCAACAGCCCCAGCATTTT. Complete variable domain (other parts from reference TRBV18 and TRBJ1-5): NAGVMQNPRHLVRRRGQEARLRCSPMKGHSHVYWYRQLPEEGLKFMVYLQKENIIDESGMPKERFSAEFPKEGPSILRIQQVVRGDSAAYFCASSLDRGHQQPQHFGDGTRLSIL.

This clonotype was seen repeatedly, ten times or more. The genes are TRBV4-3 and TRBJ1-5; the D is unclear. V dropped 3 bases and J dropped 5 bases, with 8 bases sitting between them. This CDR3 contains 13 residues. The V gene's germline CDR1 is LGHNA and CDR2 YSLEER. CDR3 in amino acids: CASSQGYDQPQHF. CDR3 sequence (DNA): TGCGCCAGCAGCCAGGGTTATGATCAGCCCCAGCATTTT.

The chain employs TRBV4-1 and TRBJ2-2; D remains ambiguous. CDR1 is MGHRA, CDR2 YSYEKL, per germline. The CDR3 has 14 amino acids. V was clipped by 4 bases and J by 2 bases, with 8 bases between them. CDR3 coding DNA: TGCGCCAGCAGCCCCCCCGGTAACACCGGGGAGCTGTTTTTT. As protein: CASSPPGNTGELFF.

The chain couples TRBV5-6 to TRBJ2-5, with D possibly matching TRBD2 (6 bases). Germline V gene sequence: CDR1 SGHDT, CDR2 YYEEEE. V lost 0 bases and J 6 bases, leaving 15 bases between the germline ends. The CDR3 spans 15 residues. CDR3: CASSLDGGLRKTQYF. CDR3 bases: TGTGCCAGCAGCTTGGACGGGGGTTTAAGGAAGACCCAGTACTTC.

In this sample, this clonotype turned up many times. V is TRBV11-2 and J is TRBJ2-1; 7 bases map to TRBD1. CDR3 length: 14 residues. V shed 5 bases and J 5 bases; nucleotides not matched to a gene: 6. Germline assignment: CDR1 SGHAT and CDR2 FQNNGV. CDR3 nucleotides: TGTGCCAGCAGCCTATCGACAGGGAACAATGAGCAGTTCTTC. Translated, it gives CASSLSTGNNEQFF.

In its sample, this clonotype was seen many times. The DNA for the CDR3 is TGTGCCAGCAGCTTAAGGGAGGAAGGCACTGAAGCTTTCTTT. This gives the protein CASSLREEGTEAFF. The chain recombines TRBV7-2 with TRBJ1-1; no definite D call. V lost 2 bases, J lost 4 bases, and 11 bases lay in between. CDR1 is SGHTA, CDR2 FQGNSA, per germline. This CDR3 comprises 14 residues. The variable domain in full, with the rest retrieved from reference TRBV7-2 and TRBJ1-1, is GAGVSQSPSNKVTEKGKDVELRCDPISGHTALYWYRQSLGQGLEFLIYFQGNSAPDKSGLPSDRFSAERTGGSVSTLTIQRTQQEDSAVYLCASSLREEGTEAFFGQGTRLTVV.

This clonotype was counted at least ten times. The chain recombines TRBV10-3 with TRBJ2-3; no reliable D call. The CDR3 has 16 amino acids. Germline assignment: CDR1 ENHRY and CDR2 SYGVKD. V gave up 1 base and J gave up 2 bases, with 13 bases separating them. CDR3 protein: CAISELGPGITDTQYF. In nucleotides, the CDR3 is TGTGCCATCAGTGAGTTAGGCCCCGGTATCACAGATACGCAGTATTTT.

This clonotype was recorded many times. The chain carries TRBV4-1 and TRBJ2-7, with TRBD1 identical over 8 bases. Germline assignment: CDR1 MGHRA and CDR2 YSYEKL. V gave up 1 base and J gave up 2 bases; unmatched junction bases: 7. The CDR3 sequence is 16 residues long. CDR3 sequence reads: CASSQVPGTGPYEQYF. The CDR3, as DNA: TGCGCCAGCAGCCAAGTGCCCGGGACAGGCCCCTACGAGCAGTACTTC.

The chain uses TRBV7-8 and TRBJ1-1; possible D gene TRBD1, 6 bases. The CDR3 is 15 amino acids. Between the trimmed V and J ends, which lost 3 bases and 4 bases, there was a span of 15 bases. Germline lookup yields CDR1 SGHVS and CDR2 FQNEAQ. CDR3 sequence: CASSLSGGSPTEAFF. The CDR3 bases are TGTGCCAGCAGCTTGTCTGGGGGCTCTCCCACTGAAGCTTTCTTT.

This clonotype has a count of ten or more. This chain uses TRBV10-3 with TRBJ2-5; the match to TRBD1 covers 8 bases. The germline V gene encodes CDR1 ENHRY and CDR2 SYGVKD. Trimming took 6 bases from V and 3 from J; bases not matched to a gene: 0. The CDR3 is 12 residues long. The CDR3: CAIRDREETQYF. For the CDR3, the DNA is TGTGCCATCAGGGACAGGGAAGAGACCCAGTACTTC.

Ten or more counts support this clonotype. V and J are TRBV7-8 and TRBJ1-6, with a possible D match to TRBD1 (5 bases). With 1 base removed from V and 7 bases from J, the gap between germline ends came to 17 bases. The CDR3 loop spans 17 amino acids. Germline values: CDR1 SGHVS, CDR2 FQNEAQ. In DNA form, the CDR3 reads TGTGCCAGCAGCTTAGTTAAGGGGCGCTTAACCAATTCACCCCTCCACTTT. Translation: CASSLVKGRLTNSPLHF.